The present T cell receptor beta chain was sequenced within a study of cytomegalovirus exposure and HLA in healthy donors. Use of 60 Vbeta and 13 Jbeta primers characterized the PCR. TCRdb's copy holds only in-frame clones and misses some; the assay was immunoSEQ multiplex PCR. Of around 200,000 clones in the sample, approximately 82% were seen once. The CDR3 runs to 17 residues. The V and J ends lost 0 bases and 5 bases, in that order; junction bases with no gene match: 9. The germline gives CDR1 SGDLS, CDR2 YYNGEE. The sequence came from a woman aged 40 to 50 in good health and CMV-seronegative. The J gene is TRBJ2-5, the V gene TRBV9, with 11 bases matching TRBD2. Source material: PBMCs. CDR3 DNA: TGTGCCAGCAGCGTAGCGGCTAGCGGGGGGTTGGGGGAGACCCAGTACTTC. It is translated as CASSVAASGGLGETQYF.